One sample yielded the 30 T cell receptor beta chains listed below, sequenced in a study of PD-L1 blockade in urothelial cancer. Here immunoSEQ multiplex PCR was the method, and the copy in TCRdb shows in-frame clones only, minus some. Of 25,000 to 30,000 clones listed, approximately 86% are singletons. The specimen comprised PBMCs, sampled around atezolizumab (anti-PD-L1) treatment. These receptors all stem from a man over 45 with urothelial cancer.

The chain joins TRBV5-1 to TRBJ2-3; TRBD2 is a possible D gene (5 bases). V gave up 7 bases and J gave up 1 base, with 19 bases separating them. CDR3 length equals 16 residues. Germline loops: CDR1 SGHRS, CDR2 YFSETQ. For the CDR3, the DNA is TGCGCCAGCTCAAGCGAGGGATACGGGGGCACAGATACGCAGTATTTT. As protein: CASSSEGYGGTDTQYF.

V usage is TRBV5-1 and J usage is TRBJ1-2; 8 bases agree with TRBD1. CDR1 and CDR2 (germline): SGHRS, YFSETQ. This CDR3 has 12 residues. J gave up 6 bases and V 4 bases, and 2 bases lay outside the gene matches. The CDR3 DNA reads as TGCGCCAGCAGCCAGACAGGGGATGGCTACACCTTC. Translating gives CASSQTGDGYTF.

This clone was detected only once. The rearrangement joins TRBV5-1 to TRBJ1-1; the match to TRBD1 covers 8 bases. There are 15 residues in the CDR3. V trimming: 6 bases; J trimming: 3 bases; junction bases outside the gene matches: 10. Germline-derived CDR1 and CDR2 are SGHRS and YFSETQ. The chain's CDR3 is CASTLGAGGYTEAFF. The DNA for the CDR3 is TGCGCCAGCACCCTCGGGGCAGGGGGCTACACTGAAGCTTTCTTT.

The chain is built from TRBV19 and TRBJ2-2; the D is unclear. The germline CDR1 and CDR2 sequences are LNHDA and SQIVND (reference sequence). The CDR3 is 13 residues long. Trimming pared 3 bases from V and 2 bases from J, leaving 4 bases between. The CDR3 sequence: CASSIYNTGELFF. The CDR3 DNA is TGTGCCAGTAGTATTTATAACACCGGGGAGCTGTTTTTT.

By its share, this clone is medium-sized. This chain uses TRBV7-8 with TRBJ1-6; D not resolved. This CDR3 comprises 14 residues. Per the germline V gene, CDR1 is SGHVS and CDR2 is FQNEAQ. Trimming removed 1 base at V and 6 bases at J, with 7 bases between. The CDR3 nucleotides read TGTGCCAGCAGCTTAGGCTCAGTTAATTCACCCCTCCACTTT. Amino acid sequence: CASSLGSVNSPLHF.

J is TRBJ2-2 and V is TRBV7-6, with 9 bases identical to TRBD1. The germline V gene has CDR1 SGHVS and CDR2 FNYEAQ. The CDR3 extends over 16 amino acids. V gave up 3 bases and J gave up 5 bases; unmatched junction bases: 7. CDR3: CASSFQGQGSTGELFF. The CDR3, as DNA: TGTGCCAGCAGCTTCCAGGGACAGGGAAGTACCGGGGAGCTGTTTTTT.

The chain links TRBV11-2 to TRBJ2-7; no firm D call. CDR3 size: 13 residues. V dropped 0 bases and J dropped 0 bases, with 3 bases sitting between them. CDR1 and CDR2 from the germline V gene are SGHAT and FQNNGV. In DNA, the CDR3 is TGTGCCAGCAGCTTAGACAACTCCTACGAGCAGTACTTC. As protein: CASSLDNSYEQYF.

This CDR3 reads CASSKQSTDTQYF. The CDR3 nucleotides are TGCGCCAGCAGCAAACAGAGCACAGATACGCAGTATTTT. The rearrangement joins TRBV5-1 to TRBJ2-3; D not resolved. There are 13 residues in the CDR3. Trimming took off 4 bases at V and 0 bases at J, with 6 bases between the two ends. CDR1 and CDR2 from the germline V gene are SGHRS and YFSETQ.

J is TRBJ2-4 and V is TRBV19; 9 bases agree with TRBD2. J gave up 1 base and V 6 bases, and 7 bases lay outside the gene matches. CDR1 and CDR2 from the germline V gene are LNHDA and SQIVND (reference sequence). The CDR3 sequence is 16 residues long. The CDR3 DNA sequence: TGTGCCAGTAGGGACCGGGCGGGAGGGGCCAAAAACATTCAGTACTTC. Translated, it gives CASRDRAGGAKNIQYF.

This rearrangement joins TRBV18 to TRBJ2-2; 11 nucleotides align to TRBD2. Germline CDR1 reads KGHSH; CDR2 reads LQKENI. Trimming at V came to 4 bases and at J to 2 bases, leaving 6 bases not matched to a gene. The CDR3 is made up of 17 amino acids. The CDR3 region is CASSRLAGGANTGELFF. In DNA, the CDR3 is TGTGCCAGCTCACGGCTAGCGGGGGGAGCCAACACCGGGGAGCTGTTTTTT.

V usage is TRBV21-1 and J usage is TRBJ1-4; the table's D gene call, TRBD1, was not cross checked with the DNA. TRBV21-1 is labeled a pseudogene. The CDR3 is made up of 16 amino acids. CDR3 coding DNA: TGTGCCAGCAGCAAAGGAGACAGGGTTCCAAATGAAAAACTGTTTTTT. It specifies CASSKGDRVPNEKLFF.

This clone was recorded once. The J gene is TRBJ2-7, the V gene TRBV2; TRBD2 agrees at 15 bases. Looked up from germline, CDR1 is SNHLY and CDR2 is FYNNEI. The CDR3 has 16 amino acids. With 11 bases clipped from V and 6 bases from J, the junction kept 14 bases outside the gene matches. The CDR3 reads CARQRPGLAGGGEQYF. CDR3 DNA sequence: TGTGCCCGCCAACGACCGGGACTAGCGGGAGGTGGCGAGCAGTACTTC.

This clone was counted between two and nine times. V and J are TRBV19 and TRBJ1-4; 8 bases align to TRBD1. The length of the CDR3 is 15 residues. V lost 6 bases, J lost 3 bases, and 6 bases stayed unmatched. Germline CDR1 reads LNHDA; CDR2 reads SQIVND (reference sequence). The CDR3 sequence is CASSRTGLSNEKLFF. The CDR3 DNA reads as TGTGCCAGTAGCAGGACAGGGTTATCTAATGAAAAACTGTTTTTT.

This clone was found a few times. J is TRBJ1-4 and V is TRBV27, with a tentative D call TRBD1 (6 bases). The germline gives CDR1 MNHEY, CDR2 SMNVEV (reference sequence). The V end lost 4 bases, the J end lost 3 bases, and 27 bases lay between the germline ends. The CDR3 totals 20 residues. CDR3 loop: CASSSFALEEGGLANEKLFF. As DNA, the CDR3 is TGTGCCAGCAGTTCTTTTGCCCTCGAGGAAGGGGGATTGGCTAATGAAAAACTGTTTTTT. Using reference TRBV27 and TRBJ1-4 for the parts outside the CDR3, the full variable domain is EAQVTQNPRYLITVTGKKLTVTCSQNMNHEYMSWYRQDPGLGLRQIYYSMNVEVTDKGDVPEGYKVSRKEKRNFPLILESPSPNQTSLYFCASSSFALEEGGLANEKLFFGSGTQLSVL.

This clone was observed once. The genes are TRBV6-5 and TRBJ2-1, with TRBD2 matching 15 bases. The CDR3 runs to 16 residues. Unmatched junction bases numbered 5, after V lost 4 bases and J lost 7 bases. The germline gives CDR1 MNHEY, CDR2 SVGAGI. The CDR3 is CASSFPGTSGRNEQFF. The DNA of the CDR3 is TGTGCCAGCAGTTTCCCCGGGACTAGCGGGAGGAATGAGCAGTTCTTC.

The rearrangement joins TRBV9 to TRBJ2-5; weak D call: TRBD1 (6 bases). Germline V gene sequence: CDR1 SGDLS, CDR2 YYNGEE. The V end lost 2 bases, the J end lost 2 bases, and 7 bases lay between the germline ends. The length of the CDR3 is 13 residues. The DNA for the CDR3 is TGTGCCAGCAGCGTCACAGGGCAAGAGACCCAGTACTTC. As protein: CASSVTGQETQYF.

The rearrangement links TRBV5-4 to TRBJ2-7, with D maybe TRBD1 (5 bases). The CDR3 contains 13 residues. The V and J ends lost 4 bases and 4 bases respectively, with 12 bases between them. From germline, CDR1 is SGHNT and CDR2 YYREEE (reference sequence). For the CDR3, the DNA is TGTGCCAGCAGCCGCCCGACAGAATACGAGCAGTACTTC. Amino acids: CASSRPTEYEQYF. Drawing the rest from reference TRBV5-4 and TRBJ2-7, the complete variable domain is ETGVTQSPTHLIKTRGQQVTLRCSSQSGHNTVSWYQQALGQGPQFIFQYYREEENGRGNFPPRFSGLQFPNYSSELNVNALELDDSALYLCASSRPTEYEQYFGPGTRLTVT.

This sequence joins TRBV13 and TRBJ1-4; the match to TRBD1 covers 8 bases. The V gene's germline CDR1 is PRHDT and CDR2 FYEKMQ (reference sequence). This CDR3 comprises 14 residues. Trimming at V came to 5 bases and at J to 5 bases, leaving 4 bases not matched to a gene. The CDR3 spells CASSIRGQNEKLFF. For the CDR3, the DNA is TGTGCCAGCAGCATCAGGGGGCAGAATGAAAAACTGTTTTTT. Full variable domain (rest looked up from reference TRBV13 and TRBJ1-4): AAGVIQSPRHLIKEKRETATLKCYPIPRHDTVYWYQQGPGQDPQFLISFYEKMQSDKGSIPDRFSAQQFSDYHSELNMSSLELGDSALYFCASSIRGQNEKLFFGSGTQLSVL.

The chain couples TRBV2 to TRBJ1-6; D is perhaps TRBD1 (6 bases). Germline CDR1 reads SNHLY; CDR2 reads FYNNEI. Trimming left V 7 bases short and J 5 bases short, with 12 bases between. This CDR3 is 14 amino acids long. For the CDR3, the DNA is TGTGCCAGCAAGGGACACTCTGATAATTCACCCCTCCACTTT. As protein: CASKGHSDNSPLHF.

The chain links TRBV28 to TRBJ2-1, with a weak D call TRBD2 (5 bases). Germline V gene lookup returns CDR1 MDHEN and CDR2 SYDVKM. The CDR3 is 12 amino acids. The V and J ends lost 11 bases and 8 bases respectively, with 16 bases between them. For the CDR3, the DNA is TGTGCCTCCACTGGAGGACGATATGAGCAGTTCTTC. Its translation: CASTGGRYEQFF.

CDR3 region: CASSLERGDTQYF. CDR3 nucleotide sequence: TGTGCCAGCAGCTTGGAGCGGGGAGATACGCAGTATTTT. This rearrangement joins TRBV5-6 to TRBJ2-3; TRBD2 agrees at 7 bases. The V and J ends lost 0 bases and 5 bases, in that order; junction bases with no gene match: 0. CDR1 is SGHDT and CDR2 is YYEEEE in the germline V gene. The CDR3 totals 13 residues. The full variable domain, completed using reference TRBV5-6 and TRBJ2-3, is DAGVTQSPTHLIKTRGQQVTLRCSPKSGHDTVSWYQQALGQGPQFIFQYYEEEERQRGNFPDRFSGHQFPNYSSELNVNALLLGDSALYLCASSLERGDTQYFGPGTRLTVL.

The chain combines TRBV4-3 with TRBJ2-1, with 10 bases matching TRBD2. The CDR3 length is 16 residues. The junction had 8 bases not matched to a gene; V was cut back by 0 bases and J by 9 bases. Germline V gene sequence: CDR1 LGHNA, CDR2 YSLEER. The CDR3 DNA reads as TGCGCCAGCAGCCAAGATCGGACTAGCGGCCGGGGTGAGCAGTTCTTC. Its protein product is CASSQDRTSGRGEQFF.

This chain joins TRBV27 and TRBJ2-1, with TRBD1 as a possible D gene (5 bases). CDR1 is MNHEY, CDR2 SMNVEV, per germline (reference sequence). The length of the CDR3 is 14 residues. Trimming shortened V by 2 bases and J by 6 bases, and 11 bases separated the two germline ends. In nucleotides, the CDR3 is TGTGCCAGCAGTTTACAGGGTCCGTCCAATGAGCAGTTCTTC. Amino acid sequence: CASSLQGPSNEQFF.

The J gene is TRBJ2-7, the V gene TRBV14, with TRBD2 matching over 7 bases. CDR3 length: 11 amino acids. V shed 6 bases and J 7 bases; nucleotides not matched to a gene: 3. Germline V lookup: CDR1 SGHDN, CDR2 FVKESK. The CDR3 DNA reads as TGTGCCAGCAGTATTAGCGGGGAGCAGTACTTC. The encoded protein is CASSISGEQYF.

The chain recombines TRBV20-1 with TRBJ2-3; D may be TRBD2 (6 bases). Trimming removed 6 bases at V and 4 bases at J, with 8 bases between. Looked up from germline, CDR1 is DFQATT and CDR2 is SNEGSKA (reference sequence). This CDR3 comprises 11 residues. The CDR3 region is CSASGADTQYF. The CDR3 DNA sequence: TGCAGTGCCTCGGGAGCAGATACGCAGTATTTT.

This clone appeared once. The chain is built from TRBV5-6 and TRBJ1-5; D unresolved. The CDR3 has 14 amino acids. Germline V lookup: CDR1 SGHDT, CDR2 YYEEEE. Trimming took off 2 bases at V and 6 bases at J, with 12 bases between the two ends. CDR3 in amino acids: CASSFAGGGQPQHF. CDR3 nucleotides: TGTGCCAGCAGCTTCGCGGGTGGTGGTCAGCCCCAGCATTTT.

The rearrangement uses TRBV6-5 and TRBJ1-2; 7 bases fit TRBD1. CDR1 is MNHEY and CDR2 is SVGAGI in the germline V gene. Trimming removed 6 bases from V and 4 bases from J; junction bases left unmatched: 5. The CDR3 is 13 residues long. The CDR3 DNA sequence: TGTGCCAGCAGCCCTGGACAGGTCTATGGCTACACCTTC. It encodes CASSPGQVYGYTF.

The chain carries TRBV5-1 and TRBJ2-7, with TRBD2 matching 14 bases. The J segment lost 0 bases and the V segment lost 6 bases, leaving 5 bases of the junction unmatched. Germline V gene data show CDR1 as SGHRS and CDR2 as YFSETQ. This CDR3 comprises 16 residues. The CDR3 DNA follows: TGCGCCAGCAAGGGACTAGCGGGGGCCTCCTCCTACGAGCAGTACTTC. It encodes CASKGLAGASSYEQYF. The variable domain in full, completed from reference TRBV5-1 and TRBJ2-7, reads KAGVTQTPRYLIKTRGQQVTLSCSPISGHRSVSWYQQTPGQGLQFLFEYFSETQRNKGNFPGRFSGRQFSNSRSEMNVSTLELGDSALYLCASKGLAGASSYEQYFGPGTRLTVT.

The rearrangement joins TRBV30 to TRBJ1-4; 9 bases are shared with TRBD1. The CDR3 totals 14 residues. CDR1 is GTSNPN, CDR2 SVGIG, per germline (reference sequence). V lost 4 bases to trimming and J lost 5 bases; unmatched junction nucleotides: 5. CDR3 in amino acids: CAWKAGTGNEKLFF. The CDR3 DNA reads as TGTGCCTGGAAGGCCGGGACAGGGAATGAAAAACTGTTTTTT.

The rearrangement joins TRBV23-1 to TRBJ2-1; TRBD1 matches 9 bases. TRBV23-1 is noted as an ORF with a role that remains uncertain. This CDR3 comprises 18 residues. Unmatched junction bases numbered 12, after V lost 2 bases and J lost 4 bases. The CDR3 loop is CASSQGHGDREGYNEQFF. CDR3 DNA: TGCGCCAGCAGTCAAGGTCATGGGGACAGGGAGGGTTACAATGAGCAGTTCTTC.